These 3 T cell receptor beta chains came from one sample sequenced in a study of blood T cells in healthy people across ages. A J-beta primer mix and a sample-barcoded 5' primer were used in a second PCR of roughly 6 to 12 cycles. MiXCR, run by TCRdb on the 5' RACE reads, gives a single entry per CDR3 protein. Found here are 1.5 million to 2 million distinct CDR3 sequences, around 35% of them singletons; the top ten hold roughly 12%. Sequencing was performed on blood. The source of these receptors is a woman in her thirties in good health.

In its sample, this clonotype was seen a few times. The chain has TRBV7-2 and TRBJ2-3; TRBD2 agrees at 8 bases. With V trimmed by 6 bases and J by 5 bases, 10 bases remained unmatched. CDR3 size: 15 residues. Germline CDR1 is SGHTA and CDR2 is FQGNSA. This chain's CDR3 is CASRQLADPLDTQYF. Here the CDR3 DNA reads TGTGCCAGCAGACAACTAGCGGACCCGCTAGATACGCAGTATTTT.

This chain links TRBV20-1 with TRBJ1-3, with D unresolved. The CDR3 runs to 16 residues. V was clipped by 0 bases and J by 0 bases, with 12 bases between them. Germline V CDR1 and CDR2: DFQATT, SNEGSKA (reference sequence). The CDR3 DNA reads as TGCAGTGCTAGAGATCACAAATTGAACTCTGGAAACACCATATATTTT. It encodes CSARDHKLNSGNTIYF.

This clonotype occurred once. This chain uses TRBV12-3 or TRBV12-4 with TRBJ2-7, with 9 bases fitting TRBD2. Trimming cost V 5 bases and J 2 bases; bases outside gene matches: 7. CDR3 length: 15 residues. CDR3 region: CASSTTGGRAYEQYF. Written as DNA, the CDR3 is TGTGCCAGCAGTACGACGGGCGGGAGGGCCTACGAGCAGTACTTC.